This TCR beta chain is drawn from a study of post-analysis software for immune sequencing data. Overall study context: Relapsing-remitting, secondary progressive and progressive-relapsing courses of multiple sclerosis were included. Study-level results: Compared with controls, patients had more of about five TRBV segments, including TRBV5-6, TRBV5-1 and TRBV20-1.

CDR3 length: 16 residues. The junction had 6 bases not matched to a gene; V was cut back by 2 bases and J by 0 bases. This clonotype was observed a handful of times. As yet, its antigen is unknown. Tagging with unique molecular identifiers was a feature of the TCR beta cDNA libraries. TCRdb re-called the PCR reads with MiXCR, one entry per CDR3 protein. The sample includes about 160,000 distinct CDR3 sequences, about 34% of them seen just once. The sequencing used blood, collected after autologous hematopoietic stem cell transplantation. The sequence was obtained from a girl aged 10 to 17 with multiple sclerosis. The chain joins TRBV12-3 or TRBV12-4 to TRBJ2-7, with 8 bases fitting TRBD1. The CDR3 is CASSLQGAQSSYEQYF. CDR3 sequence (DNA): TGTGCCAGCAGTTTACAGGGGGCCCAAAGCTCCTACGAGCAGTACTTC.